This entry is about one T cell receptor beta chain. Enrollees, about 18 to 89 years old, lived in around 23 US areas. Profiling relied on immunoSEQ multiplex PCR, and the TCRdb table lists in-frame clones only, not all of them. The top ten clones hold around 1.3% of a sample with 300,000 to 450,000 clones, 80% to 90% of them seen once. These data come from a study of blood T cell repertoires in COVID-19. On the study more broadly: In each case, the material was cDNA or gDNA derived from T cells, B-cell-depleted T cells, or PBMCs.

Germline V gene data show CDR1 as MRHNA and CDR2 as SNTAGT. The CDR3 totals 13 residues. V lost 3 bases to trimming and J lost 11 bases, with 16 bases between them. Material: PBMCs or T cells enriched from blood (not recorded which). The chain links TRBV6-4 to TRBJ1-1, with D perhaps matching TRBD1 (5 bases). This receptor was obtained from a man aged 30 to 45 who had recovered from COVID-19. CDR3 nucleotide sequence: TGTGCCAGCAGTGAATATCAGGGAGGATTGGCTTTCTTT. Its translation is CASSEYQGGLAFF.